These T cell receptor beta chains were read from a single sample in a study of blood T cell repertoires in COVID-19. The table came from immunoSEQ multiplex PCR; TCRdb's copy has only in-frame clones and leaves some out. The sample comprises a few hundred thousand clones, about 91% of which are singletons, and around 12% rests with the top ten. The sequenced sample was peripheral blood. The receptor set was obtained from a woman aged 45-65 years with COVID-19, enrolled during active disease. The conserved cysteine and the conserved F or W are not part of the CDR3 here. Each record gives: V gene, J gene, CDR3 protein.

V: TRBV3-1/TRBV3-2
J: TRBJ2-7
CDR3: ASSPSGPSYEQY

V: TRBV2
J: TRBJ2-2
CDR3: ASRFGQNTGELF

V: TRBV30
J: TRBJ1-2
CDR3: ALRRDRGLGYT

V: TRBV5-8
J: TRBJ2-3
CDR3: ASPDAYTLASTDTQY

V: TRBV4-2
J: TRBJ2-1
CDR3: ASSFSGGAGNEQF

V: TRBV28
J: TRBJ1-1
CDR3: ASKEGANTEAF

V: TRBV27
J: TRBJ2-3
CDR3: ASHPSLAGYTQY

V: TRBV9
J: TRBJ1-2
CDR3: ASSPNPGQGYGYT

V: TRBV23-1
J: TRBJ1-2
CDR3: ATRTGSPYGYT

V: TRBV19
J: TRBJ1-5
CDR3: ASSIEDREGQPQH

V: TRBV28
J: TRBJ1-3
CDR3: ASSRAYSGNTIY

V: TRBV2
J: TRBJ2-1
CDR3: ASTAGRGAGSYNEQF

V: TRBV3-1/TRBV3-2
J: TRBJ2-7
CDR3: ASNFFQSGGEQY

V: TRBV5-6
J: TRBJ1-2
CDR3: ASSLDGSGYT

V: TRBV28
J: TRBJ2-3
CDR3: ASSRRTSSQY

V: TRBV2
J: TRBJ2-7
CDR3: ASRPPGQGSVASYEQY

V: TRBV27
J: TRBJ1-2
CDR3: ASSLRWGQGYT

V: TRBV3-1/TRBV3-2
J: TRBJ1-1
CDR3: ASSLPGSNTEAF

V: TRBV11-3
J: TRBJ2-2
CDR3: ASSLLTGELF

V: TRBV21-1
J: TRBJ1-5
CDR3: ASSIMDRVWQPQH

V: TRBV28
J: TRBJ1-6
CDR3: ASLGGDSPLH

V: TRBV7-2
J: TRBJ1-5
CDR3: ASSTFRGQGGQPQH

V: TRBV6-4
J: TRBJ2-1
CDR3: ASTPGNGGQYNEQF

V: TRBV5-4
J: TRBJ2-1
CDR3: ASSPDLSSYNEQF

V: TRBV7-9
J: TRBJ1-1
CDR3: ASSLGTGKAF

V: TRBV27
J: TRBJ1-2
CDR3: ASSDSFGYT

V: TRBV6-1
J: TRBJ1-3
CDR3: ASSEDQRGNTIY

V: TRBV11-2
J: TRBJ1-2
CDR3: ASSFPGGDYGYT

V: TRBV5-1
J: TRBJ2-7
CDR3: ASSLAMGARQREQY

V: TRBV19
J: TRBJ1-2
CDR3: ASRTPGQGNYGYT

V: TRBV30
J: TRBJ1-6
CDR3: AWSFDSVYSPLH

V: TRBV11-1
J: TRBJ2-7
CDR3: ASSPGTGEVYEQY

V: TRBV28
J: TRBJ1-1
CDR3: ASSLEGPPEAF

V: TRBV25-1
J: TRBJ2-5
CDR3: ASSETEVQETQY

V: TRBV3-1/TRBV3-2
J: TRBJ1-2
CDR3: ASSLFQQGAGYT

V: TRBV4-2
J: TRBJ1-2
CDR3: ASSQVGEGSGAYGYT

V: TRBV4-1
J: TRBJ2-3
CDR3: ASSQAAGGTDTQY

V: TRBV9
J: TRBJ1-2
CDR3: ASSLSDRGHGYT

V: TRBV5-8
J: TRBJ2-7
CDR3: ASSGGTSDSYEQY

V: TRBV4-1
J: TRBJ2-7
CDR3: ASSQDVSSGGYEQY

V: TRBV19
J: TRBJ2-2
CDR3: ASRLAGGGRWELF

V: TRBV7-6
J: TRBJ1-1
CDR3: ASSLGQRGTEAF

V: TRBV12-3/TRBV12-4
J: TRBJ1-2
CDR3: ASSFGGARGYT

V: TRBV27
J: TRBJ1-2
CDR3: ASSSEGVANYGYT

V: TRBV11-1
J: TRBJ2-3
CDR3: ASSLDRGADTQY

V: TRBV7-2
J: TRBJ2-3
CDR3: ASSLVLAGGADTQY

V: TRBV6-4
J: TRBJ1-2
CDR3: ASSETGLSRYT

V: TRBV5-6
J: TRBJ1-3
CDR3: ASRALGAGNTIY

V: TRBV6-5
J: TRBJ1-2
CDR3: ASRGLPGDGYT

V: TRBV9
J: TRBJ2-7
CDR3: ASRREQY

V: TRBV7-9
J: TRBJ2-1
CDR3: ASSLSMSSYNEQF

V: TRBV11-2
J: TRBJ1-2
CDR3: ASSLPRDSPSSYGYT

V: TRBV9
J: TRBJ2-2
CDR3: ASSVGGQGTGELF

V: TRBV9
J: TRBJ2-2
CDR3: ASSSSGTSGVEKNTGELF

V: TRBV3-1/TRBV3-2
J: TRBJ2-3
CDR3: ASSLGSDTQY

V: TRBV29-1
J: TRBJ2-5
CDR3: SASQGAQETQY

V: TRBV18
J: TRBJ2-3
CDR3: ASSLTSGVTDTQY

V: TRBV9
J: TRBJ2-1
CDR3: ASSVGFPLAGDDNEQF

V: TRBV12-3/TRBV12-4
J: TRBJ1-1
CDR3: ASSVRVTEAF